What follows describes a single T cell receptor beta chain. The data stem from a study of blood T cell repertoires in COVID-19. Study summary: The study drew acute and convalescent COVID-19 samples from the United States, Italy and Spain. Sample material is recorded as cDNA or gDNA derived from T cells, B-cell-depleted T cells, or PBMCs.

Per the original methods: Amplifying reference gene primers gave estimates of nucleated cell counts. TCRdb's copy holds only in-frame clones and misses some; the assay was immunoSEQ multiplex PCR. Clone size and V and J calls were adopted from that table, with D and trimming inferred from the DNA. The data contain tens of thousands of clones, 78% of them singletons. The V gene's germline CDR1 is SEHNR and CDR2 FQNEAQ (reference sequence). The CDR3 totals 12 residues. Trimming took off 4 bases at V and 5 bases at J, with 8 bases between the two ends. The gene calls are TRBV7-9 and TRBJ2-5, with a possible D match to TRBD2 (5 bases). The source of this sequence is a human donor in a cohort sampled during active COVID-19. Sequences were obtained from peripheral blood. The CDR3 coding sequence is TGTGCCAGCAGCTCCCCGGGGGAGACCCAGTACTTC. Translated, it gives CASSSPGETQYF.